The 3 T cell receptor beta chains below come from one sample, sequenced in a study of T-cell memory formation after mild COVID-19. TCRdb reprocessed the 5' RACE reads with MiXCR, giving one entry per CDR3 protein. The data show approximately 150,000 distinct CDR3 sequences, around 13% seen once. The source material was PBMCs or a T cell subset sorted from them (not recorded which). These receptors originate from an adult woman who had mild COVID-19 (a few samples of this study predate the infection). Cell type and time point are not known.

This clonotype was seen at least ten times. The genes are TRBV18 and TRBJ2-1; D unclear. V lost 6 bases and J lost 9, with 15 bases in between. Germline values: CDR1 KGHSH, CDR2 LQKENI. The CDR3 is 13 residues long. The CDR3 protein is CASSVGFRSEQFF. DNA of the CDR3: TGTGCCAGCTCCGTCGGATTCCGGTCTGAGCAGTTCTTC.

V and J are TRBV7-9 and TRBJ1-1; TRBD1 might be the D (5 bases). Trimming removed 5 bases from V and 7 bases from J, with 17 bases in between. This CDR3 has 14 amino acids. CDR1 is SEHNR and CDR2 is FQNEAQ in the germline V gene (reference sequence). CDR3 loop: CASSLGGEMYEAFF. The CDR3, as DNA: TGTGCCAGCAGCCTGGGGGGGGAAATGTATGAAGCTTTCTTT.

This clonotype was picked up a small number of times. The chain joins TRBV20-1 to TRBJ1-4, with a weak D call TRBD1 (6 bases). Between the trimmed V and J ends, which lost 1 base and 6 bases, there was a span of 12 bases. Germline assignment: CDR1 DFQATT and CDR2 SNEGSKA (reference sequence). The CDR3 length is 14 residues. CDR3 amino acids: CSARGQENHEKLFF. Written as DNA, the CDR3 is TGCAGTGCTAGAGGACAGGAAAATCATGAAAAACTGTTTTTT.